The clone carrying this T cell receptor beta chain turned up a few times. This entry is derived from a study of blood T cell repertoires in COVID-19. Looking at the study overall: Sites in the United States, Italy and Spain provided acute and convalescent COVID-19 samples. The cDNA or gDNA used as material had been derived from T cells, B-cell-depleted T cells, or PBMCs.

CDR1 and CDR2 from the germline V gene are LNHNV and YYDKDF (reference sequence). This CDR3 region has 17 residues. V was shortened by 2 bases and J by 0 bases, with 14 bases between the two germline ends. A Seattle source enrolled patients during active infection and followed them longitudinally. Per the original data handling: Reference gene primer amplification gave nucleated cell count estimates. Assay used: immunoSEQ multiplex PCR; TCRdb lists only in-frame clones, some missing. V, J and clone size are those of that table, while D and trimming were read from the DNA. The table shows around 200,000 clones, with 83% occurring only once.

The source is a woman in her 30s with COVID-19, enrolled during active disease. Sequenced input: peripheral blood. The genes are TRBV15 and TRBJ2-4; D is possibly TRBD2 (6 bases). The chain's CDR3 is CATSRPAGGLAKNIQYF. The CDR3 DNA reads TGTGCCACCAGCAGACCCGCCGGGGGACTAGCCAAAAACATTCAGTACTTC. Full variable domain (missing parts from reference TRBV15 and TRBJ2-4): DAMVIQNPRYQVTQFGKPVTLSCSQTLNHNVMYWYQQKSSQAPKLLFHYYDKDFNNEADTPDNFQSRRPNTSFCFLDIRSPGLGDTAMYLCATSRPAGGLAKNIQYFGAGTRLSVL.